One and the same sample provided the 4 T cell receptor beta chains below, sequenced in a study of vaccination and CD4 T cells after COVID-19 (dated by TCRdb to about 2022). The treatment or condition label here, explained by the study, means: approximately 9-day PBMC culture with coronavirus spike peptide pools or control peptides (ViraFEST assay). The receptor library was made with PCR. These reads were obtained on an Illumina iSeq 100. At the Johns Hopkins FTIC core, DNA from the cultured CD4+ T cells underwent TCR sequencing with the Oncomine TCR Beta short-read assay. The public sequencing data were trimmed at Q25 with fastp and processed into clonotypes with MiXCR by TCRdb, which kept only in-frame beta chains. Rows are unified per CDR3 protein, each entry keeping the most common DNA and genes. The sample table shows fewer than 15,000 distinct CDR3 sequences, and 44% are seen once. In total, the top ten clones hold around 13% of the sample.

Their specific antigens are unknown. Material for sequencing was CD4+ T cells from blood, cultured in vitro. All receptors derive from a human donor who had recovered from COVID-19.

Sample share makes this clonotype medium-sized (0.01 to 0.1%). V gene TRBV29-1 combines with J gene TRBJ1-1; tentative D call: TRBD1 (5 bases). The germline V gene encodes CDR1 SQVTM and CDR2 ANQGSEA. Trimming took off 3 bases at V and 4 bases at J, with 21 bases between the two ends. The CDR3 loop spans 16 amino acids. DNA for the CDR3: TGCAGCGTTGATATTTTCTCAGGGAGTGGTCTCACTGAAGCTTTCTTT. Its translation: CSVDIFSGSGLTEAFF.

The V call is TRBV6-1, the J call TRBJ2-7; no firm D call. Trimming took 10 bases from V and 0 from J, leaving 10 bases between them. CDR3 length: 12 residues. The germline V gene encodes CDR1 MNHNS and CDR2 SASEGT. CDR3 residues: CAIMLTSYEQYF. CDR3 DNA sequence: TGTGCCATCATGCTTACCTCCTACGAGCAGTACTTC.

The rearrangement links TRBV19 to TRBJ2-7, with 8 bases aligning to TRBD2. CDR1 and CDR2 (germline): LNHDA, SQIVND (reference sequence). The J segment lost 5 bases and the V segment lost 6 bases, leaving 3 bases of the junction unmatched. There are 12 residues in the CDR3. DNA for the CDR3: TGTGCCAGTAGGACGGGGGGGGACGAGCAGTACTTC. It codes for CASRTGGDEQYF.

This clonotype was observed a handful of times. The V call is TRBV6-1, the J call TRBJ2-2; 7 nucleotides agree with TRBD1. Trimming took 5 bases from V and 6 from J; bases not matched to a gene: 6. The CDR3 consists of 14 residues. In germline, CDR1 is MNHNS, CDR2 SASEGT. The CDR3: CASSLPTGSGELFF. CDR3 nucleotides: TGTGCCAGCAGTCTACCGACAGGGTCCGGGGAGCTGTTTTTT.